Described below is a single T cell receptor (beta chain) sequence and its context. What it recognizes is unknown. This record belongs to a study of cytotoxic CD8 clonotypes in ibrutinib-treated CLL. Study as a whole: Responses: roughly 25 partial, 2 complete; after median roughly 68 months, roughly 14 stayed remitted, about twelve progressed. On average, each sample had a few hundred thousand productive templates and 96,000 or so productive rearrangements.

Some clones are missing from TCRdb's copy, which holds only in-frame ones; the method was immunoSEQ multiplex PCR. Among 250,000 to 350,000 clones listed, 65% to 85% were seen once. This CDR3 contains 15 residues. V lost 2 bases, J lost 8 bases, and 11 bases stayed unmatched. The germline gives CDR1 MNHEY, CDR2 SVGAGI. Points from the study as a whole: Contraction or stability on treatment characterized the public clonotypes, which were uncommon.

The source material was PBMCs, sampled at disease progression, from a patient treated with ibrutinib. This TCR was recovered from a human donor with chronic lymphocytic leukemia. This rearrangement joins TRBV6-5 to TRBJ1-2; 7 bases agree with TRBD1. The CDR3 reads CASSYSRTGGEGYTF. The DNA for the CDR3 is TGTGCCAGCAGTTACAGCCGGACAGGCGGGGAGGGCTACACCTTC.